This paragraph covers one T cell receptor beta chain sequence. The sample belongs to a study of blood T cells in healthy people across ages. Together with a sample-barcoded 5' primer, a J-beta primer mix was included in a second PCR lasting about 7 to 11 cycles. TCRdb re-called the 5' RACE reads through MiXCR, storing one row per CDR3 protein. Of some 700,000 distinct CDR3 sequences listed, 22% were seen once; the top ten hold 22%. The clonotype comes from a man aged 65-85 years in good health. Sequencing was done on a sample of blood.

The CDR3 sequence: CSSQRLAGDGETQYF. CDR3 sequence (DNA): TGCAGTTCTCAGAGACTAGCGGGAGACGGAGAGACCCAGTACTTC. V and J are TRBV20-1 and TRBJ2-5; TRBD2 matches at 12 bases. Germline CDR1 reads DFQATT; CDR2 reads SNEGSKA (reference sequence). The CDR3 is 15 amino acids. J lost 4 bases, V lost 8 bases, and 11 bases had no gene match.